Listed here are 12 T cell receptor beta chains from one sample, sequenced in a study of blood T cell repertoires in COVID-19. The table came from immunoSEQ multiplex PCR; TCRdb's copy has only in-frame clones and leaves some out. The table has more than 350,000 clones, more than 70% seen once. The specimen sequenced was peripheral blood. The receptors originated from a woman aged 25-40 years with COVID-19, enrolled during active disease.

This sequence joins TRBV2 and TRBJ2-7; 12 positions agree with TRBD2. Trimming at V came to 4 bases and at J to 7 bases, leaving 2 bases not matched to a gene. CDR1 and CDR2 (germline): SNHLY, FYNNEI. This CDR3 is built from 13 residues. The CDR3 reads CASSGLAGGEQYF. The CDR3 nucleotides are TGTGCCAGCAGTGGCCTAGCGGGAGGGGAGCAGTACTTC.

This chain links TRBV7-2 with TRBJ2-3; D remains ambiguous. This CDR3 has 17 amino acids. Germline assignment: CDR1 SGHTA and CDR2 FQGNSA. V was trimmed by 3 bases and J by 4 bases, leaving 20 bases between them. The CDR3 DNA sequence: TGTGCCAGCAGCTTCGGTCATAGCCGCCTGGTCCCAGATACGCAGTATTTT. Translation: CASSFGHSRLVPDTQYF.

The CDR3 region is CAVGGLETQYF. For the CDR3, the DNA is TGTGCCGTCGGAGGGTTAGAGACCCAGTACTTC. The genes are TRBV2 and TRBJ2-5, with D possibly matching TRBD2 (6 bases). Trimming took 11 bases from V and 4 from J, leaving 11 bases between them. There are 11 residues in the CDR3. From germline, CDR1 is SNHLY and CDR2 FYNNEI.

The CDR3 sequence is CASSPHRVGGLNEQFF. CDR3 bases: TGTGCCAGCAGCCCACACAGGGTTGGGGGATTGAATGAGCAGTTCTTC. The chain uses TRBV7-6 and TRBJ2-1, with D perhaps TRBD1 (6 bases). The CDR3 runs to 16 residues. In germline, CDR1 is SGHVS, CDR2 FNYEAQ. V was trimmed by 5 bases and J by 7 bases, leaving 21 bases between them.

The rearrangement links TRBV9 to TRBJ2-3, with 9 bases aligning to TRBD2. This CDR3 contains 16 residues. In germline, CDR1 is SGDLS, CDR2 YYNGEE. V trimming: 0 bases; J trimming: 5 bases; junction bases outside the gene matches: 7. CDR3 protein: CASSVGSGLAIDTQYF. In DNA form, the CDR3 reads TGTGCCAGCAGCGTAGGGTCGGGACTAGCTATAGATACGCAGTATTTT.

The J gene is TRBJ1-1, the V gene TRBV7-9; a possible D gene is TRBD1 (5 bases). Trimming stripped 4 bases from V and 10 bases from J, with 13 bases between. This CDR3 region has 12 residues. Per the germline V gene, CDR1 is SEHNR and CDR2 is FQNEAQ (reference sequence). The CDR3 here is CASSSSGSRAFF. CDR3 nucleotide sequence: TGTGCCAGCAGCTCATCAGGGTCCCGAGCTTTCTTT.

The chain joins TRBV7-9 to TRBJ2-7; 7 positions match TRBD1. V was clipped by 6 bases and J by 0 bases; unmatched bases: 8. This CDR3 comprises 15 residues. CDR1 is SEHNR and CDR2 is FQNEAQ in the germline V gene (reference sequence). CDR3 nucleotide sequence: TGTGCCAGCAGTTACCGGGACAGCCTCTCCTACGAGCAGTACTTC. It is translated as CASSYRDSLSYEQYF.

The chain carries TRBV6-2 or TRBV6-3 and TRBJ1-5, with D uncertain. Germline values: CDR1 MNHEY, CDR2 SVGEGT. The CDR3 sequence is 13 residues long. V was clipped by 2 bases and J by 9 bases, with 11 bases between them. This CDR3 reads CASSYPLEGPQHF. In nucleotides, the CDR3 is TGTGCCAGCAGTTACCCCCTGGAGGGGCCCCAGCATTTT.

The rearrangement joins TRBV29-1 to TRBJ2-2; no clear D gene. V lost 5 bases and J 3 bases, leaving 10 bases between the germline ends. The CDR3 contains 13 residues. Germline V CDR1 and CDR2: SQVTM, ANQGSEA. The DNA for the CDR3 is TGCAGCGTTTTGATAACACACACCGGGGAGCTGTTTTTT. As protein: CSVLITHTGELFF.

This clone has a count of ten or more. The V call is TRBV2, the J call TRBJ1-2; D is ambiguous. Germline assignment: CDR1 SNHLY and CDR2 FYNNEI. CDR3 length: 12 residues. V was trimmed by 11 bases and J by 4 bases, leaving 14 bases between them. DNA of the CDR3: TGTGCCTCCCAGGAAGAAAGCTATGGCTACACCTTC. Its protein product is CASQEESYGYTF.

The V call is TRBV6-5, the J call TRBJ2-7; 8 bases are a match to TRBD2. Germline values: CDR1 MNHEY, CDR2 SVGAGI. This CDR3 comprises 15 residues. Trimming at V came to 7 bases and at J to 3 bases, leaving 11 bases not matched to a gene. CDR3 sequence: CASTPNPSGSYEQYF. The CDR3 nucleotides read TGTGCCAGCACTCCAAACCCCAGCGGGAGCTACGAGCAGTACTTC.

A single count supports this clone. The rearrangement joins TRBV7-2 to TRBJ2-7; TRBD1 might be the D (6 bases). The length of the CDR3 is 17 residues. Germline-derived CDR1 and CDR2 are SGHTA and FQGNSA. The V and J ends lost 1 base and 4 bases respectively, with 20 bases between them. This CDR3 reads CASSLVHSPGTPYEQYF. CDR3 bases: TGTGCCAGCAGCTTAGTCCACTCACCCGGGACACCATACGAGCAGTACTTC. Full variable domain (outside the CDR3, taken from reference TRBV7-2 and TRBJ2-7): GAGVSQSPSNKVTEKGKDVELRCDPISGHTALYWYRQSLGQGLEFLIYFQGNSAPDKSGLPSDRFSAERTGGSVSTLTIQRTQQEDSAVYLCASSLVHSPGTPYEQYFGPGTRLTVT.